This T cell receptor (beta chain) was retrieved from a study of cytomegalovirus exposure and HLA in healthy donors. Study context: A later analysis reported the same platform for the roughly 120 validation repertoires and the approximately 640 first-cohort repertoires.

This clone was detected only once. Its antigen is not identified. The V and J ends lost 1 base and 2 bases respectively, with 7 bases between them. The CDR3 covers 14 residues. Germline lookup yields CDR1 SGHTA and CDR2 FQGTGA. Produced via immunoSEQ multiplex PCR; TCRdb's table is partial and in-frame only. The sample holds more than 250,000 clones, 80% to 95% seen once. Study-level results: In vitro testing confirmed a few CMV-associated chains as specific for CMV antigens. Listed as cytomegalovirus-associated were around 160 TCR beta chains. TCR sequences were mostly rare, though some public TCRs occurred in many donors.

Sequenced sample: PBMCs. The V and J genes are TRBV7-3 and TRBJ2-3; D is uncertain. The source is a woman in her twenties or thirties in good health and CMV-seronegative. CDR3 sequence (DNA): TGTGCCAGCAGCTTAAGTAGTTACACAGATACGCAGTATTTT. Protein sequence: CASSLSSYTDTQYF.